The T cell receptor (beta chain) under discussion was sequenced for a study of CD8 T cells in Susac syndrome. Reverse transcription used about 0.45 to 1 ug RNA and random hexamers. TCRdb re-called the immunoSEQ multiplex PCR reads with MiXCR, one entry per CDR3 protein. The sample lists around 300,000 distinct CDR3 sequences; about 90% were seen once. The TCR sequence derives from a human donor with multiple sclerosis. The source material was CD4+ T cells from PBMCs.

CDR3 nucleotide sequence: TGCGCCAGCAGCCAGAGCGGAGAGCACTACAATGAGCAGTTCTTC. Amino acid sequence: CASSQSGEHYNEQFF. The J gene is TRBJ2-1, the V gene TRBV5-1; D perhaps matches TRBD2 (5 bases). Germline CDR1 and CDR2: SGHRS and YFSETQ. This CDR3 spans 15 amino acids. With 4 bases removed from V and 3 bases from J, the gap between germline ends came to 14 bases.